These 29 T cell receptor beta chains came from one sample sequenced in a study of shared clonotypes between healthy human individuals. Method: immunoSEQ multiplex PCR; TCRdb's copy keeps in-frame clones and lacks some. The data hold millions of clones, with about 95% observed a single time. The naive CD8 subset, CD45RO-negative cells positively selected for CCR7, excluded terminally differentiated effector memory CD45RA+ cells. Source material: naive CD8+ T cells sorted from blood. These receptors were collected from a man aged 18 to 30 in good health.

This chain connects TRBV5-1 to TRBJ1-1, with 9 bases fitting TRBD1. This CDR3 contains 16 residues. Germline CDR1 reads SGHRS; CDR2 reads YFSETQ. After removal of 4 bases from V and 1 base from J, the junction contained 8 bases not matched to a gene. CDR3 DNA sequence: TGCGCCAGCAGCCCAGACAGGGGGTATAAGAACACTGAAGCTTTCTTT. It is translated as CASSPDRGYKNTEAFF.

This clone was seen only once. The V call is TRBV29-1, the J call TRBJ1-2, with D possibly matching TRBD1 (6 bases). From germline, CDR1 is SQVTM and CDR2 ANQGSEA. V shed 5 bases and J shed 4 bases, with 14 bases lying between them. The CDR3 has 13 amino acids. DNA for the CDR3: TGCAGCGTTCCGGCGGGGGCGGGCTATGGCTACACCTTC. As protein: CSVPAGAGYGYTF.

This chain connects TRBV29-1 to TRBJ2-7; TRBD1 matches 9 bases. This CDR3 comprises 15 residues. Germline loops: CDR1 SQVTM, CDR2 ANQGSEA. The V segment lost 1 base and the J segment 4 bases; nucleotides outside the gene matches: 8. The CDR3 protein is CSVEAFLQGAYEQYF. In nucleotides, the CDR3 is TGCAGCGTTGAAGCTTTTTTACAGGGGGCTTACGAGCAGTACTTC.

This chain links TRBV4-1 with TRBJ2-7, with TRBD2 matching over 9 bases. Looked up from germline, CDR1 is MGHRA and CDR2 is YSYEKL. The CDR3 totals 16 residues. The ends lost 5 bases at V and 4 bases at J; junction bases unmatched: 12. Written as DNA, the CDR3 is TGCGCCAGCAGCATCGTTCTCGCGGGAGGGGGATACGAGCAGTACTTC. It encodes CASSIVLAGGGYEQYF.

The chain couples TRBV19 to TRBJ2-1, with 7 bases fitting TRBD1. With 1 base clipped from V and 9 bases from J, the junction kept 9 bases outside the gene matches. Germline CDR1 reads LNHDA; CDR2 reads SQIVND (reference sequence). CDR3 length: 15 residues. CDR3 amino acids: CASSIGEGARGEQFF. The CDR3 DNA follows: TGTGCCAGTAGTATAGGTGAGGGGGCTAGGGGTGAGCAGTTCTTC.

The chain uses TRBV13 and TRBJ2-2, with a tentative D call TRBD2 (6 bases). The germline V and J ends were trimmed by 5 bases and 4 bases, with 11 bases remaining between them. The germline V gene has CDR1 PRHDT and CDR2 FYEKMQ (reference sequence). CDR3 length: 14 amino acids. CDR3 nucleotide sequence: TGTGCCAGCAGCCGGGGGATTGGCACCGGGGAGCTGTTTTTT. Its protein product is CASSRGIGTGELFF.

The chain links TRBV4-1 to TRBJ2-5, with 10 bases lining up with TRBD2. This CDR3 has 17 residues. With 1 base clipped from V and 5 bases from J, the junction kept 10 bases outside the gene matches. CDR1 MGHRA and CDR2 YSYEKL come from the germline V gene. DNA for the CDR3: TGCGCCAGCAGCCAAGGGAGCGGGGGGGCCGTTGGGGAGACCCAGTACTTC. It translates to CASSQGSGGAVGETQYF.

This chain uses TRBV27 with TRBJ2-5; TRBD1 matches 7 bases. CDR1 and CDR2 from the germline V gene are MNHEY and SMNVEV (reference sequence). This CDR3 contains 12 residues. Losses at the gene ends were 6 bases for V and 5 bases for J; bases not matched to a gene: 3. This CDR3 reads CASRETGETQYF. The CDR3 coding sequence is TGTGCCAGCAGGGAGACAGGGGAGACCCAGTACTTC.

The chain couples TRBV13 to TRBJ2-1; TRBD1 is a possible D gene (5 bases). The germline V and J ends were trimmed by 0 bases and 9 bases, with 15 bases remaining between them. The CDR3 is 15 amino acids. Germline CDR1 and CDR2: PRHDT and FYEKMQ (reference sequence). CDR3 sequence reads: CASSLGTGVRLEQFF. The CDR3 DNA sequence: TGTGCCAGCAGCTTAGGCACAGGAGTTCGGCTTGAGCAGTTCTTC. Complete variable domain (other parts from reference TRBV13 and TRBJ2-1): AAGVIQSPRHLIKEKRETATLKCYPIPRHDTVYWYQQGPGQDPQFLISFYEKMQSDKGSIPDRFSAQQFSDYHSELNMSSLELGDSALYFCASSLGTGVRLEQFFGPGTRLTVL.

Concerning this clone: This sample also contains other DNA sequences that code for the same CDR3. The rearrangement links TRBV27 to TRBJ1-6; no clear D gene. V was trimmed by 4 bases and J by 0 bases, leaving 4 bases between them. The germline V gene encodes CDR1 MNHEY and CDR2 SMNVEV (reference sequence). The CDR3 sequence is 14 residues long. CDR3 in DNA: TGTGCCAGCAGTTCCAGCTCCTATAATTCACCCCTCCACTTT. Residues: CASSSSSYNSPLHF.

This chain joins TRBV29-1 and TRBJ2-7; D gene unclear. Germline V gives CDR1 SQVTM, CDR2 ANQGSEA. The CDR3 has 13 amino acids. Trimming cost V 7 bases and J 1 base, with 14 bases left between them. CDR3 nucleotide sequence: TGCAGCGCCCGAGGCGGCAGATCCTACGAGCAGTACTTC. It encodes CSARGGRSYEQYF.

The genes are TRBV27 and TRBJ2-4, with D perhaps TRBD2 (6 bases). The CDR3 covers 13 residues. Germline assignment: CDR1 MNHEY and CDR2 SMNVEV (reference sequence). V lost 6 bases, J lost 8 bases, and 14 bases lay in between. The CDR3 spells CASSLGGADIQYF. The CDR3 nucleotides read TGTGCCAGCAGCCTCGGGGGTGCGGACATTCAGTACTTC.

Regarding this clone: The sample contains more than one DNA sequence encoding this CDR3. The chain is built from TRBV6-5 and TRBJ2-3; 10 nucleotides line up with TRBD1. Germline V CDR1 and CDR2: MNHEY, SVGAGI. This CDR3 contains 15 residues. The J segment lost 3 bases and the V segment lost 5 bases, leaving 5 bases of the junction unmatched. CDR3 sequence: CASSPWTGGTDTQYF. Written as DNA, the CDR3 is TGTGCCAGCAGTCCCTGGACAGGGGGGACAGATACGCAGTATTTT.

The chain joins TRBV7-9 to TRBJ2-7, with D possibly TRBD2 on 5 matching bases. In germline, CDR1 is SEHNR, CDR2 FQNEAQ (reference sequence). V lost 5 bases to trimming and J lost 6 bases, with 23 bases between them. This CDR3 is built from 16 residues. The CDR3 region is CASSPGGSRGRAEQYF. DNA for the CDR3: TGTGCCAGCAGCCCGGGCGGGTCACGGGGTCGAGCCGAGCAGTACTTC.

There are a few counts of this clone. The chain uses TRBV5-1 and TRBJ2-5, with unresolved D. Germline assignment: CDR1 SGHRS and CDR2 YFSETQ. This CDR3 spans 16 amino acids. V was pared by 0 bases and J by 4 bases, with 16 bases between. CDR3 residues: CASSLAGLGNSETQYF. The CDR3 nucleotides are TGCGCCAGCAGCTTGGCCGGATTAGGGAATTCAGAGACCCAGTACTTC.

This clone appeared a single time. The chain couples TRBV5-5 to TRBJ2-7; D unresolved. Germline V CDR1 and CDR2: SGHKS, YYEKEE (reference sequence). The CDR3 runs 15 residues. V was cut by 2 bases and J by 3 bases, with 15 bases left in between. In nucleotides, the CDR3 is TGTGCCAGCAGCTTCGCGAGACGGGTCGACTACGAGCAGTACTTC. This translates into CASSFARRVDYEQYF.

Notes on this clone: One end of the junction does not line up with germline, which may come from a read error. V usage is TRBV6-1 and J usage is TRBJ2-7; tentatively, D is TRBD2 (5 bases). The CDR3 is 12 residues long. The germline CDR1 and CDR2 sequences are MNHNS and SASEGT. The CDR3, as DNA: TGTGCCGGCAGAGGGAGCTCCTACGAGCAGTACTTC. Translating it yields CAGRGSSYEQYF.

The chain recombines TRBV9 with TRBJ2-7, with 8 bases that match TRBD2. V dropped 3 bases and J dropped 6; count of bases not matched to a gene: 8. CDR1 is SGDLS and CDR2 is YYNGEE in the germline V gene. The CDR3 is made up of 14 amino acids. The CDR3 protein is CASSAGTSVVEQYF. The CDR3 nucleotides read TGTGCCAGCAGCGCTGGGACTAGTGTAGTCGAGCAGTACTTC. Full variable domain (rest looked up from reference TRBV9 and TRBJ2-7): DSGVTQTPKHLITATGQRVTLRCSPRSGDLSVYWYQQSLDQGLQFLIQYYNGEERAKGNILERFSAQQFPDLHSELNLSSLELGDSALYFCASSAGTSVVEQYFGPGTRLTVT.

This clone was observed a handful of times. V gene TRBV14 combines with J gene TRBJ1-6; the D is unclear. Deletions cut 1 base from V and 11 bases from J, with 9 bases between. CDR1 SGHDN and CDR2 FVKESK come from the germline V gene. The CDR3 extends over 13 amino acids. The CDR3 loop reads CASSQVVGAPLHF. The CDR3, as DNA: TGTGCCAGCAGCCAAGTGGTCGGTGCACCCCTCCACTTT. Based on the CDR3 plus reference TRBV14 and TRBJ1-6, the full variable domain is EAGVTQFPSHSVIEKGQTVTLRCDPISGHDNLYWYRRVMGKEIKFLLHFVKESKQDESGMPNNRFLAERTGGTYSTLKVQPAELEDSGVYFCASSQVVGAPLHFGNGTRLTVT.

The chain couples TRBV6-5 to TRBJ2-7; possibly TRBD1 for D (6 bases). The CDR3 totals 14 residues. V lost 5 bases and J lost 2, with 13 bases in between. The germline CDR1 and CDR2 sequences are MNHEY and SVGAGI. In nucleotides, the CDR3 is TGTGCCAGCAGTGGGGAACAGGGAGCCTACGAGCAGTACTTC. Encoded protein: CASSGEQGAYEQYF.

The chain uses TRBV7-9 and TRBJ2-1; 12 bases align to TRBD2. From germline, CDR1 is SEHNR and CDR2 FQNEAQ (reference sequence). This CDR3 region has 12 residues. Trimming removed 5 bases from V and 10 bases from J; junction bases left unmatched: 0. Written as DNA, the CDR3 is TGTGCCAGCAGCGGACTAGCGGGGGAGCAGTTCTTC. Residues: CASSGLAGEQFF.

This clone was detected once. The CDR3 DNA sequence: TGTGCCAGCAGCTTAGGCCCGCATCCGGAAGAGACCCAGTACTTC. Translating gives CASSLGPHPEETQYF. The chain combines TRBV7-2 with TRBJ2-5; D unclear. This CDR3 contains 15 residues. V was cut by 1 base and J by 3 bases, with 12 bases left in between. CDR1 and CDR2 from the germline V gene are SGHTA and FQGNSA.

In nucleotides, the CDR3 is TGTGCCAGCAGCTTTCCGAAGGGGAACACCGGGGAGCTGTTTTTT. Residues: CASSFPKGNTGELFF. The rearrangement links TRBV7-8 to TRBJ2-2, with D hard to call. Trimming shortened V by 3 bases and J by 1 base, and 9 bases separated the two germline ends. The CDR3 runs 15 residues. From germline, CDR1 is SGHVS and CDR2 FQNEAQ.

V gene TRBV13 combines with J gene TRBJ2-3; weak D call: TRBD1 (6 bases). The V and J ends lost 0 bases and 3 bases respectively, with 16 bases between them. The CDR3 is made up of 17 amino acids. Germline V gives CDR1 PRHDT, CDR2 FYEKMQ (reference sequence). The CDR3 protein is CASSLGVGWGRTDTQYF. The DNA of the CDR3 is TGTGCCAGCAGCTTAGGGGTGGGGTGGGGGCGAACAGATACGCAGTATTTT.

The V and J genes are TRBV25-1 and TRBJ2-3; no clear D. The CDR3 extends over 15 amino acids. Germline V lookup: CDR1 MGHDK, CDR2 SYGVNS. V lost 1 base to trimming and J lost 2 bases, with 10 bases between them. This CDR3 is CASSESSRVTDTQYF. CDR3 nucleotide sequence: TGTGCCAGCAGTGAATCTAGTAGGGTCACAGATACGCAGTATTTT.

This clone was seen only once. The chain recombines TRBV7-9 with TRBJ1-2; no reliable D call. Between the trimmed V and J ends, which lost 4 bases and 3 bases, there was a span of 18 bases. This CDR3 contains 16 residues. Germline CDR1 and CDR2: SEHNR and FQNEAQ (reference sequence). This chain's CDR3 is CASSSDKENIHYGYTF. As DNA, the CDR3 is TGTGCCAGCAGCTCAGACAAGGAGAACATCCACTATGGCTACACCTTC.

The chain employs TRBV6-5 and TRBJ1-2; 7 bases map to TRBD1. CDR1 is MNHEY, CDR2 SVGAGI, per germline. Trimming took 4 bases from V and 8 from J; bases not matched to a gene: 7. CDR3 size: 13 residues. The CDR3 sequence: CASSLGQLYGYTF. The CDR3 DNA reads as TGTGCCAGCAGTTTGGGACAGCTATACGGCTACACCTTC.

On this clone: Other DNA sequences in this sample translate to the same CDR3. The chain uses TRBV11-2 and TRBJ2-3; D perhaps matches TRBD2 (6 bases). Germline lookup yields CDR1 SGHAT and CDR2 FQNNGV. The V gene lost 1 base and the J gene lost 2 bases, with 7 bases spanning the gap. This CDR3 has 14 amino acids. The CDR3 sequence is CASSLGDSTDTQYF. In DNA form, the CDR3 reads TGTGCCAGCAGCTTAGGGGACTCCACAGATACGCAGTATTTT.

This chain uses TRBV4-1 with TRBJ1-6; weak D call: TRBD1 (6 bases). Germline loops: CDR1 MGHRA, CDR2 YSYEKL. This CDR3 is built from 17 residues. The ends were cut back, 1 base at V and 0 bases at J, with 10 bases in the middle. The CDR3 sequence is CASSQGQDFSYNSPLHF. The CDR3 coding sequence is TGCGCCAGCAGCCAAGGACAGGACTTCTCCTATAATTCACCCCTCCACTTT.